The rows below give T cell receptor beta chains drawn from one sample of a study of memory CD4+ T cells and cytomegalovirus serostatus. The method was immunoSEQ multiplex PCR; TCRdb's version includes in-frame clones alone and lacks a portion of them. The sample has 54,000 or so clones, roughly 77% seen once. The sample was memory CD4+ T cells from blood. The receptors come from an adult in good health and CMV-seronegative. CDR3s include the opening cysteine and the closing phenylalanine or tryptophan. The D gene is left open where the match is weak. A row's size may be missing; if present it is once, few, many or a size class.

J gene: TRBJ1-1
D gene: TRBD1
clone size: few
V gene: TRBV2
CDR3 protein: CASRAAGTGGTEAFF
CDR3 DNA: TGTGCCAGCAGAGCAGCCGGGACAGGGGGCACTGAAGCTTTCTTT

J gene: TRBJ2-7
D gene: TRBD1
clone size: -
V gene: TRBV7-2
CDR3 protein: CASSSIAGTGEYEQYF
CDR3 DNA: TGTGCCAGCAGCTCCATAGCCGGGACAGGGGAGTACGAGCAGTACTTC

J gene: TRBJ1-3
D gene: -
clone size: -
V gene: TRBV7-9
CDR3 protein: CASSLVRAGNTIYF
CDR3 DNA: TGTGCCAGCAGCTTAGTCAGGGCTGGAAACACCATATATTTT

J gene: TRBJ1-4
D gene: -
clone size: -
V gene: TRBV6-1
CDR3 protein: CASSEIWQEDEKLFF
CDR3 DNA: TGTGCCAGCAGTGAAATATGGCAGGAGGATGAAAAACTGTTTTTT

J gene: TRBJ2-7
D gene: -
clone size: -
V gene: TRBV11-1
CDR3 protein: CASSLADRFSYEQYF
CDR3 DNA: TGTGCCAGCAGCTTAGCAGACAGGTTCTCCTACGAGCAGTACTTC

J gene: TRBJ2-1
D gene: -
clone size: -
V gene: TRBV4-3
CDR3 protein: CASSQDKGALYNEQFF
CDR3 DNA: TGCGCCAGCAGCCAAGACAAGGGTGCCCTATACAATGAGCAGTTCTTC

J gene: TRBJ1-5
D gene: -
clone size: -
V gene: TRBV6-5
CDR3 protein: CASRVQGGSNQPQHF
CDR3 DNA: TGTGCCAGCAGGGTACAGGGCGGGAGCAATCAGCCCCAGCATTTT

J gene: TRBJ2-1
D gene: -
clone size: -
V gene: TRBV2
CDR3 protein: CASQLEAYNEQFF
CDR3 DNA: TGTGCCAGCCAGCTTGAGGCCTACAATGAGCAGTTCTTC

J gene: TRBJ1-2
D gene: -
clone size: -
V gene: TRBV9
CDR3 protein: CASSPRAGESVYGYTF
CDR3 DNA: TGTGCCAGCAGCCCCCGGGCAGGGGAAAGTGTGTACGGCTACACCTTC

J gene: TRBJ2-7
D gene: TRBD1
clone size: -
V gene: TRBV6-1
CDR3 protein: CASSGGQGHYYEQYF
CDR3 DNA: TGTGCCAGCAGTGGAGGACAGGGCCATTACTACGAGCAGTACTTC

J gene: TRBJ2-5
D gene: TRBD1
clone size: -
V gene: TRBV7-2
CDR3 protein: CASSRDRGHETQYF
CDR3 DNA: TGTGCCAGCAGCCGGGACAGGGGGCATGAGACCCAGTACTTC

J gene: TRBJ1-2
D gene: -
clone size: few
V gene: TRBV5-1
CDR3 protein: CASRLLVEANYGYTF
CDR3 DNA: TGCGCCAGCAGACTCTTAGTAGAGGCTAACTATGGCTACACCTTC

J gene: TRBJ2-7
D gene: -
clone size: -
V gene: TRBV5-8
CDR3 protein: CASSLYVQVAYEQYF
CDR3 DNA: TGTGCCAGCAGCTTGTATGTCCAGGTTGCCTACGAGCAGTACTTC

J gene: TRBJ1-1
D gene: -
clone size: -
V gene: TRBV14
CDR3 protein: CASSQVDGTEAFF
CDR3 DNA: TGTGCCAGCAGCCAAGTGGACGGAACTGAAGCTTTCTTT

J gene: TRBJ1-5
D gene: -
clone size: -
V gene: TRBV2
CDR3 protein: CASMRTTNGQPQHF
CDR3 DNA: TGTGCCAGCATGAGGACCACGAACGGACAGCCCCAGCATTTT

J gene: TRBJ2-7
D gene: -
clone size: -
V gene: TRBV11-1
CDR3 protein: CASSLDRTYEQYF
CDR3 DNA: TGTGCCAGCAGCTTGGATAGGACCTACGAGCAGTACTTC

J gene: TRBJ2-2
D gene: -
clone size: -
V gene: TRBV19
CDR3 protein: CATWGGLNTGELFF
CDR3 DNA: TGTGCCACCTGGGGTGGACTCAACACCGGGGAGCTGTTTTTT

J gene: TRBJ2-7
D gene: TRBD1
clone size: -
V gene: TRBV7-9
CDR3 protein: CASSLLLQGAKEQYF
CDR3 DNA: TGTGCCAGCAGCTTACTACTTCAGGGGGCTAAAGAGCAGTACTTC

J gene: TRBJ2-3
D gene: -
clone size: -
V gene: TRBV5-7
CDR3 protein: CASSLKQVRQYF
CDR3 DNA: TGTGCCAGCAGCTTGAAACAGGTCCGGCAGTATTTT

J gene: TRBJ1-5
D gene: TRBD1
clone size: -
V gene: TRBV9
CDR3 protein: CASSPGQGSNQPQHF
CDR3 DNA: TGTGCCAGCAGCCCGGGACAGGGGTCCAATCAGCCCCAGCATTTT

J gene: TRBJ2-7
D gene: -
clone size: -
V gene: TRBV13
CDR3 protein: CASSLAYEQYF
CDR3 DNA: TGTGCCAGCAGCCTCGCCTACGAGCAGTACTTC

J gene: TRBJ2-1
D gene: -
clone size: -
V gene: TRBV11-2
CDR3 protein: CASGLGRSLLNEQFF
CDR3 DNA: TGTGCCAGCGGGCTGGGCAGATCCCTCTTGAATGAGCAGTTCTTC

J gene: TRBJ2-5
D gene: -
clone size: -
V gene: TRBV18
CDR3 protein: CASSPDQYQETQYF
CDR3 DNA: TGTGCCAGCTCCCCTGACCAGTACCAAGAGACCCAGTACTTC

J gene: TRBJ1-2
D gene: -
clone size: -
V gene: TRBV29-1
CDR3 protein: CSVEDRGVGTRANYGYTF
CDR3 DNA: TGCAGCGTTGAAGATCGGGGTGTCGGAACGAGAGCTAACTATGGCTACACCTTC

J gene: TRBJ2-5
D gene: TRBD2
clone size: -
V gene: TRBV29-1
CDR3 protein: CSVATSGKETQYF
CDR3 DNA: TGCAGCGTCGCGACTAGCGGAAAAGAGACCCAGTACTTC

J gene: TRBJ1-4
D gene: -
clone size: once
V gene: TRBV27
CDR3 protein: CASSLLGNEKLFF
CDR3 DNA: TGTGCCAGCAGTTTACTGGGTAATGAAAAACTGTTTTTT

J gene: TRBJ1-5
D gene: -
clone size: few
V gene: TRBV28
CDR3 protein: CASSLVGLDNQPQHF
CDR3 DNA: TGTGCCAGCTCCCTTGTAGGACTCGATAATCAGCCCCAGCATTTT

J gene: TRBJ1-5
D gene: -
clone size: -
V gene: TRBV6-5
CDR3 protein: CASSTGREGFQPQHF
CDR3 DNA: TGTGCCAGCAGTACGGGCAGGGAAGGCTTTCAGCCCCAGCATTTT

J gene: TRBJ1-1
D gene: -
clone size: -
V gene: TRBV7-2
CDR3 protein: CASGGQLNTEAFF
CDR3 DNA: TGTGCCAGCGGAGGGCAGTTGAACACTGAAGCTTTCTTT

J gene: TRBJ1-2
D gene: -
clone size: -
V gene: TRBV7-2
CDR3 protein: CASSLGPQGYGYTF
CDR3 DNA: TGTGCCAGCAGCTTAGGGCCCCAGGGTTATGGCTACACCTTC

J gene: TRBJ2-6
D gene: -
clone size: -
V gene: TRBV2
CDR3 protein: CASNRYSGANVLTF
CDR3 DNA: TGTGCCAGCAATCGCTACTCTGGGGCCAACGTCCTGACTTTC

J gene: TRBJ2-7
D gene: TRBD2
clone size: -
V gene: TRBV5-4
CDR3 protein: CASSFGGSASEQYF
CDR3 DNA: TGTGCCAGCAGCTTCGGCGGGAGTGCCTCCGAGCAGTACTTC

J gene: TRBJ1-2
D gene: -
clone size: few
V gene: TRBV5-1
CDR3 protein: CASSLQGRTQVRGYTF
CDR3 DNA: TGCGCCAGCAGCTTGCAAGGCAGGACCCAGGTTCGGGGCTACACCTTC

J gene: TRBJ1-6
D gene: -
clone size: -
V gene: TRBV11-3
CDR3 protein: CASSHAGSYNSPLHF
CDR3 DNA: TGTGCCAGCAGCCACGCGGGATCCTATAATTCACCCCTCCACTTT

J gene: TRBJ1-2
D gene: TRBD1
clone size: -
V gene: TRBV5-1
CDR3 protein: CASSLATGSYGYTF
CDR3 DNA: TGCGCCAGCAGCTTGGCGACAGGGTCCTATGGCTACACCTTC

J gene: TRBJ1-2
D gene: -
clone size: few
V gene: TRBV4-3
CDR3 protein: CASSQEQGNYGYTF
CDR3 DNA: TGCGCCAGCAGCCAAGAGCAGGGAAACTATGGCTACACCTTC

J gene: TRBJ1-4
D gene: -
clone size: few
V gene: TRBV5-6
CDR3 protein: CASSYDRKSTEKLFF
CDR3 DNA: TGTGCCAGCAGCTATGACCGGAAAAGTACTGAAAAACTGTTTTTT

J gene: TRBJ2-7
D gene: -
clone size: -
V gene: TRBV6-1
CDR3 protein: CATSREGYEQYF
CDR3 DNA: TGTGCCACCTCCCGAGAGGGATACGAGCAGTACTTC

J gene: TRBJ2-1
D gene: -
clone size: -
V gene: TRBV2
CDR3 protein: CASSSGLTSYNEQFF
CDR3 DNA: TGTGCCAGCTCTTCAGGACTAACCTCCTACAATGAGCAGTTCTTC

J gene: TRBJ2-2
D gene: TRBD1
clone size: -
V gene: TRBV4-1
CDR3 protein: CASSQKPTGGMNTGELFF
CDR3 DNA: TGCGCCAGCAGCCAGAAGCCGACAGGGGGCATGAACACCGGGGAGCTGTTTTTT

J gene: TRBJ1-5
D gene: -
clone size: -
V gene: TRBV19
CDR3 protein: CATKSGHLTGPSNQPQHF
CDR3 DNA: TGTGCCACAAAATCGGGACACCTAACCGGACCTAGCAATCAGCCCCAGCATTTT

J gene: TRBJ2-1
D gene: -
clone size: -
V gene: TRBV14
CDR3 protein: CASSQDRESSYNEQFF
CDR3 DNA: TGTGCCAGCAGCCAAGATCGGGAGAGCTCCTACAATGAGCAGTTCTTC

J gene: TRBJ2-7
D gene: TRBD1
clone size: -
V gene: TRBV30
CDR3 protein: CAWSGTGPPYEQYF
CDR3 DNA: TGTGCCTGGTCCGGGACAGGGCCTCCCTACGAGCAGTACTTC

J gene: TRBJ2-3
D gene: -
clone size: -
V gene: TRBV13
CDR3 protein: CASSLGWGTDTQYF
CDR3 DNA: TGTGCCAGCAGCTTAGGATGGGGGACAGATACGCAGTATTTT

J gene: TRBJ2-7
D gene: -
clone size: -
V gene: TRBV5-6
CDR3 protein: CASSSDVSYEQYF
CDR3 DNA: TGTGCCAGCAGCTCGGACGTGTCCTACGAGCAGTACTTC